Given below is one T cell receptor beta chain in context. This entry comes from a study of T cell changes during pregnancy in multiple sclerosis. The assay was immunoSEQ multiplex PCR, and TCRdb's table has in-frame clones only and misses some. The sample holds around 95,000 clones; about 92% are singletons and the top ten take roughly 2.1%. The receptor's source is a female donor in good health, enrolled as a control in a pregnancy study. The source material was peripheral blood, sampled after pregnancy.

This CDR3 is CAISLRTGSGVLTF. The DNA for the CDR3 is TGTGCCATCAGTCTTAGGACAGGCTCGGGCGTCCTGACTTTC. V and J are TRBV10-3 and TRBJ2-6, with TRBD1 matching 7 bases. In germline, CDR1 is ENHRY, CDR2 SYGVKD. The V gene end was trimmed by 5 bases and the J gene end by 12 bases; junction bases not matched to a gene: 10. The CDR3 extends over 14 amino acids.